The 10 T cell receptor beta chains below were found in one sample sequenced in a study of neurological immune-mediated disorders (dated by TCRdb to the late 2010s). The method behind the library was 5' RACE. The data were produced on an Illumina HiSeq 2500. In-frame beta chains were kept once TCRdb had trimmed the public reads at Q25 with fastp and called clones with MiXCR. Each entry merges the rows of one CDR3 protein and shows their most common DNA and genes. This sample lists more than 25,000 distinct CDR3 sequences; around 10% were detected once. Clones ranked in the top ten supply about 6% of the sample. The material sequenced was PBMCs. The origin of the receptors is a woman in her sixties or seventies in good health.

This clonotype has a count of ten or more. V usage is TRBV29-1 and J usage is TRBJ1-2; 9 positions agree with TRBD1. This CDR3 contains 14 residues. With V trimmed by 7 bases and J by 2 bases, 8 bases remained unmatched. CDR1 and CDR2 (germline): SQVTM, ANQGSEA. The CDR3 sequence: CSAGDREGNYGYTF. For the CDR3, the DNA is TGCAGCGCAGGGGACAGGGAGGGAAACTATGGCTACACCTTC.

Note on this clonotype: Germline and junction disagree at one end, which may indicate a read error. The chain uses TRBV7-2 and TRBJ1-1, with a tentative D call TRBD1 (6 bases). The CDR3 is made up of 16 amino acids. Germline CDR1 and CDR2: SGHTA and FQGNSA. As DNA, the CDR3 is TGTGCCAACAGCCCGGGGACTGGGGGCGTGATCACTGAAGCTTTCTTT. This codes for CANSPGTGGVITEAFF. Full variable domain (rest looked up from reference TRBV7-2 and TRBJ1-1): GAGVSQSPSNKVTEKGKDVELRCDPISGHTALYWYRQSLGQGLEFLIYFQGNSAPDKSGLPSDRFSAERTGGSVSTLTIQRTQQEDSAVYLCANSPGTGGVITEAFFGQGTRLTVV.

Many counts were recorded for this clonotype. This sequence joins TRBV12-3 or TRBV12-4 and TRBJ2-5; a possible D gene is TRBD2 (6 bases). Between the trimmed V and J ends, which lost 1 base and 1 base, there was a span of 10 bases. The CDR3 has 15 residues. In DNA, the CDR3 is TGTGCCAGCAGTTTAGTGGGTAGCGGCCAAGAGACCCAGTACTTC. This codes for CASSLVGSGQETQYF.

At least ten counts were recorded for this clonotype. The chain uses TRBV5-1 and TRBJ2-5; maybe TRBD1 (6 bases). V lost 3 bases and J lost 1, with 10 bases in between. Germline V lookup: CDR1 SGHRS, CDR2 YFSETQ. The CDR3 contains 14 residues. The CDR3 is CASSSGQSQETQYF. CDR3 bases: TGCGCCAGCAGCTCCGGACAGAGCCAAGAGACCCAGTACTTC.

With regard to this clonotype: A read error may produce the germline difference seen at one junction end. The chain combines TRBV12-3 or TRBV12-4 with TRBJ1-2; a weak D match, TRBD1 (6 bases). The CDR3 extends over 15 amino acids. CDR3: CASSLYLRDNYGYAF. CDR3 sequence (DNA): TGTGCCAGCAGTTTATATTTAAGGGACAACTATGGCTACGCCTTC.

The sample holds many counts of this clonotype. The CDR3 DNA reads as TGCAGTGCTAGAGCCGGTGCCGGGGAGCTGTTTTTT. Translating it yields CSARAGAGELFF. The chain couples TRBV20-1 to TRBJ2-2; D remains ambiguous. Trimming took 1 base from V and 6 from J, leaving 6 bases between them. This CDR3 is 12 amino acids long. Germline V gene lookup returns CDR1 DFQATT and CDR2 SNEGSKA (reference sequence).

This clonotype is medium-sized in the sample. Here the CDR3 DNA reads TGTGCCTCTACCGGACGGGAGAGCTCCTACAATGAGCAGTTCTTC. This translates into CASTGRESSYNEQFF. This chain connects TRBV10-3 to TRBJ2-1; perhaps TRBD2 as D (6 bases). The V end was cut by 11 bases, the J end by 0 bases, with 17 bases between. This CDR3 comprises 15 residues. Germline V gives CDR1 ENHRY, CDR2 SYGVKD.

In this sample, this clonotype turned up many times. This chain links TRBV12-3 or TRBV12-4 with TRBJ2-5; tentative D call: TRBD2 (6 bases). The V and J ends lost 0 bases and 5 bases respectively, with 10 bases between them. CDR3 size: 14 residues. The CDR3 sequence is CASSLAGGLETQYF. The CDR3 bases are TGTGCCAGCAGTTTAGCGGGGGGATTGGAGACCCAGTACTTC.

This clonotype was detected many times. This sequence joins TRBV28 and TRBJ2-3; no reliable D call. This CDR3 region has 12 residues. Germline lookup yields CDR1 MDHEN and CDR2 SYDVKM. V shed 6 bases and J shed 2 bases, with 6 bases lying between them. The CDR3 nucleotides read TGTGCCAGCAGCCCCCCCACAGATACGCAGTATTTT. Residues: CASSPPTDTQYF. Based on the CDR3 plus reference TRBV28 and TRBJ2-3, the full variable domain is DVKVTQSSRYLVKRTGEKVFLECVQDMDHENMFWYRQDPGLGLRLIYFSYDVKMKEKGDIPEGYSVSREKKERFSLILESASTNQTSMYLCASSPPTDTQYFGPGTRLTVL.

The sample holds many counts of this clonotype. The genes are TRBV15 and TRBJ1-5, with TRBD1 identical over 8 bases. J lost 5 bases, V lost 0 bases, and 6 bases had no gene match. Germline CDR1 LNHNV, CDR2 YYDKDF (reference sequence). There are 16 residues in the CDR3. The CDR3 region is CATSREAGGWDQPQHF. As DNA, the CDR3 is TGTGCCACCAGCAGAGAGGCAGGGGGCTGGGATCAGCCCCAGCATTTT.